These T cell receptor beta chains were read from a single sample in a study of blood T cell repertoires in COVID-19. Assay: immunoSEQ multiplex PCR; the TCRdb copy retains only in-frame clones and omits some. The profile covers about 150,000 clones, with approximately 87% appearing a single time and roughly 4% taken by the ten largest. The sequencing sample was made of peripheral blood. The receptors originated from a woman aged 65 to 85 with acute or convalescent COVID-19. Both conserved end residues are part of each CDR3. D genes are given only for firm matches. Clone size is given for some rows only: seen once, a few or many times, or a class if the clone is expanded.

TRBJ1-4	TRBV11-2	few	-	TGTGCCAGCAGCTATACAGGGAGCGTCGGTGAAAAACTGTTTTTT	CASSYTGSVGEKLFF
TRBJ1-4	TRBV7-2	few	TRBD1	TGTGCCAGCAGCTCGACAGGGGTTGGTGAAAAACTGTTTTTT	CASSSTGVGEKLFF
TRBJ1-2	TRBV28	-	TRBD1	TGTGCCAGCAGCAATACAGGGGGCGCGGGGTTTAACTATGGCTACACCTTC	CASSNTGGAGFNYGYTF
TRBJ2-1	TRBV11-3	few	-	TGTGCCAGCAGCTTGGGACACCAAAGCAATGAGCAGTTCTTC	CASSLGHQSNEQFF
TRBJ2-7	TRBV18	-	TRBD2	TGTGCCAGCTCACAATGGACTAGCGGGACCTACGAGCAGTACTTC	CASSQWTSGTYEQYF
TRBJ1-1	TRBV30	-	-	TGTGCCTGGAGCGGTGGGCAGGGGAACACTGAAGCTTTCTTT	CAWSGGQGNTEAFF
TRBJ2-3	TRBV9	-	TRBD2	TGTGCCAGCAGCGTAGGGGCTAGCGGGAGCACAGATACGCAGTATTTT	CASSVGASGSTDTQYF
TRBJ1-2	TRBV2	-	TRBD1	TGTGCCAGCAGGGCGGACAGGGGGGATTTCTATGGCTACACCTTC	CASRADRGDFYGYTF
TRBJ2-3	TRBV28	-	-	TGTGCCAGCAGCCCATCGGGTACGCAGTATTTT	CASSPSGTQYF
TRBJ2-4	TRBV6-5	-	-	TGTGCCAGCAGTTACGGCGGATCATACTTC	CASSYGGSYF
TRBJ2-5	TRBV5-8	once	TRBD2	TGTGCCAGCAGCAGGGGGACTAGCCGAAAGACCCAGTACTTC	CASSRGTSRKTQYF
TRBJ1-6	TRBV9	-	TRBD1	TGTGCCAGCAGCGTAGGGACAGGGGGTAGACCAAGTAATTCACCCCTCCACTTT	CASSVGTGGRPSNSPLHF
TRBJ1-1	TRBV2	-	-	TGTGCCAGCAGTCCCGGGGAGGGAGAAGCTTTCTTT	CASSPGEGEAFF
TRBJ2-3	TRBV9	-	TRBD2	TGTGCCAGCAGCGTTGGACTAGCGGGAGTGGCAGATACGCAGTATTTT	CASSVGLAGVADTQYF
TRBJ2-3	TRBV11-2	-	-	TGTGCCAGCAGCTTAAGCCTAGGTGTGGGCACAGATACGCAGTATTTT	CASSLSLGVGTDTQYF
TRBJ1-3	TRBV7-9	-	TRBD1	TGTGCCAGCAGCTTAGCCCGACAGGGGGCGGTCAACACCATATATTTT	CASSLARQGAVNTIYF
TRBJ2-5	TRBV4-3	-	-	TGCGCCAGCAGCCAAGATGTCCAGGGGAGAGGGTACCAAGAGACCCAGTACTTC	CASSQDVQGRGYQETQYF
TRBJ2-7	TRBV10-3	-	TRBD1	TGTGCCATCAGCGGGGTTTCGCAGGGGGCGGGGGAGCAGTACTTC	CAISGVSQGAGEQYF
TRBJ2-3	TRBV3-1/TRBV3-2	-	TRBD2	TGTGCCAGCAGCCAAGTTCTAGCGGGAGGGCGGGGGACGCAGTATTTT	CASSQVLAGGRGTQYF
TRBJ1-1	TRBV19	-	-	TGTGCCAGTAGTAGCCCCCCGGCAGCGATGAACACTGAAGCTTTCTTT	CASSSPPAAMNTEAFF
TRBJ1-4	TRBV27	few	-	TGTGCCAGCAGTCGGCGGCAGCTTGCAACTAATGAAAAACTGTTTTTT	CASSRRQLATNEKLFF
TRBJ2-7	TRBV23-1	-	-	TGCGCCAGCAGTCACAGCTACGAGCAGTACTTC	CASSHSYEQYF
TRBJ1-1	TRBV7-9	-	-	TGTGCCAGCAGCTTAGCGGGGGGATCCACTGAAGCTTTCTTT	CASSLAGGSTEAFF
TRBJ2-2	TRBV27	-	TRBD2	TGTGCCAGCCGGGTGGCGGGAGGGGAGACCGGGGAGCTGTTTTTT	CASRVAGGETGELFF
TRBJ1-5	TRBV6-1	-	-	TGTGCCAGCAGTGAAGCGAAGGGGAAAGGCAATCAGCCCCAGCATTTT	CASSEAKGKGNQPQHF
TRBJ2-1	TRBV12-3/TRBV12-4	-	-	TGTGCCAGCACCCAGGGCCATGAGCAGTTCTTC	CASTQGHEQFF
TRBJ1-4	TRBV7-9	-	-	TGTGCCAGCAGCCAAGGAGCAACTAATGAAAAACTGTTTTTT	CASSQGATNEKLFF
TRBJ2-7	TRBV10-3	-	TRBD1	TGTGCCATCAGCTGGACAGGGGGAGACGAGCAGTACTTC	CAISWTGGDEQYF
TRBJ2-1	TRBV7-2	-	-	TGTGCCAGCAGCTTAGACCGTTATACAGATGAGCAGTTCTTC	CASSLDRYTDEQFF
TRBJ2-4	TRBV2	-	TRBD2	TGTGCCAGCAGTGTAGAAGCGGGAGGAAACATTCAGTACTTC	CASSVEAGGNIQYF
TRBJ1-1	TRBV5-1	-	-	TGCGCCAGCAGCTCCGTCGGGGGCACTGAAGCTTTCTTT	CASSSVGGTEAFF
TRBJ1-1	TRBV19	-	-	TGTGCCAGTAGTATAGATCTATCAGGGATTATGAACACTGAAGCTTTCTTT	CASSIDLSGIMNTEAFF
TRBJ1-1	TRBV4-2	-	-	TGTGCCAGCAGCCAAGCTGCAGTTACCACTGAAGCTTTCTTT	CASSQAAVTTEAFF
TRBJ2-1	TRBV6-2/TRBV6-3	-	TRBD2	TGTGCCAGCAGTTACTCGACTCTATTAGCGGGAGGGCCGAGTGAGCAGTTCTTC	CASSYSTLLAGGPSEQFF
TRBJ2-1	TRBV6-5	few	TRBD2	TGTGCCATTTGGCGGGAGCCTGGGCAGTTCTTC	CAIWREPGQFF
TRBJ1-2	TRBV6-5	-	-	TGTGCCAGCAGGGCCCGGGAGCCCCTGTATGGCTACACCTTC	CASRAREPLYGYTF
TRBJ1-2	TRBV2	-	-	TGTGCCAGCAGTCAGGGAAACTATGGCTACACCTTC	CASSQGNYGYTF
TRBJ2-2	TRBV14	-	-	TGTGCCAGCAGCCAGGGAGCGCGTAGCACCGGGGAGCTGTTTTTT	CASSQGARSTGELFF
TRBJ2-2	TRBV6-5	-	TRBD2	TGTGCCAGCAGTTACGGGACTAGCGGGAGCACCGGGGAGCTGTTTTTT	CASSYGTSGSTGELFF
TRBJ2-5	TRBV11-2	-	-	TGTGCCAGCAGCTTAACAGGGTTTGAGACCCAGTACTTC	CASSLTGFETQYF
TRBJ1-5	TRBV6-1	-	-	TGTGCCAGCAGCGAGAGAGGGAGAAATCAGCCCCAGCATTTT	CASSERGRNQPQHF
TRBJ1-1	TRBV7-2	-	TRBD1	TGTGCCAGCAGCTTACAGGACAGGGAAGCTTTCTTT	CASSLQDREAFF
TRBJ1-5	TRBV15	-	-	TGTGCCACCAGCAGACGAGGGAATCAGCCCCAGCATTTT	CATSRRGNQPQHF
TRBJ1-4	TRBV5-1	few	-	TGCGCCAGCAGCTTGGGAGGACTCGGTGAAAAACTGTTTTTT	CASSLGGLGEKLFF
TRBJ1-3	TRBV28	few	-	TGTGCCAGCAGTTTACCCTCAGGCCCGAGCTCTGGAAACACCATATATTTT	CASSLPSGPSSGNTIYF
TRBJ1-5	TRBV6-5	-	-	TGTGCCAGCAGTTTCTCTAGGGGCGGCAATCAGCCCCAGCATTTT	CASSFSRGGNQPQHF
TRBJ2-1	TRBV11-3	-	-	TGTGCCAGCAGCACAATCTACAATGAGCAGTTCTTC	CASSTIYNEQFF
TRBJ1-1	TRBV5-1	-	TRBD1	TGCGCCAGCAGCGAGGGGGCGAACACTGAAGCTTTCTTT	CASSEGANTEAFF
TRBJ2-6	TRBV4-1	-	TRBD1	TGCGCCAGCAGCCTGACAGGGACCGGGGCCAACGTCCTGACTTTC	CASSLTGTGANVLTF
TRBJ1-1	TRBV18	few	-	TGTGCCAGCTCACCAAATCGACAGCCTGAAGCTTTCTTT	CASSPNRQPEAFF
TRBJ1-2	TRBV29-1	-	-	TGCAGCGTTGGAGGTGTAAAGGACTATGGCTACACCTTC	CSVGGVKDYGYTF
TRBJ1-3	TRBV5-1	-	TRBD1	TGCGCCAGCAGCTTGGGGGACAGGGACTCTGGAAACACCATATATTTT	CASSLGDRDSGNTIYF